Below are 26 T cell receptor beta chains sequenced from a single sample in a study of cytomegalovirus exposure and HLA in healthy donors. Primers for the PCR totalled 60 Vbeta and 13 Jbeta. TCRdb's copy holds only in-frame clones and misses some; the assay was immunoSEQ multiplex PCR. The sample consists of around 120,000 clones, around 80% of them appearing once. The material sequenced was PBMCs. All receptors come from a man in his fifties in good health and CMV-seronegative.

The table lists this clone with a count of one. The CDR3 nucleotides read TGTGCCAGCAGCTTGTTGGGGAGAACAGATACGCAGTATTTT. It is translated as CASSLLGRTDTQYF. The chain joins TRBV11-3 to TRBJ2-3; tentative D call: TRBD2 (5 bases). Trimming took 3 bases from V and 3 from J, leaving 10 bases between them. This CDR3 region has 14 residues. Germline lookup yields CDR1 SGHNT and CDR2 YENEEA.

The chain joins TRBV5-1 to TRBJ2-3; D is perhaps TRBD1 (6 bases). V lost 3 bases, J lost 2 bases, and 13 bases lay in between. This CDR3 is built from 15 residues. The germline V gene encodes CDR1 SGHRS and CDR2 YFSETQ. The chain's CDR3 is CASSSRDTNTDTQYF. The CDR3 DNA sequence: TGCGCCAGCAGCTCGAGGGACACAAACACAGATACGCAGTATTTT.

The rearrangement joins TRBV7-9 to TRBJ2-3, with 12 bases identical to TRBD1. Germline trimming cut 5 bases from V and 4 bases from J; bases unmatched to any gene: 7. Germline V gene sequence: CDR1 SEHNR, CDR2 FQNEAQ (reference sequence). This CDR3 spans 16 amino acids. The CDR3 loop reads CASSPPGQGAADTQYF. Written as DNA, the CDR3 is TGTGCCAGCAGCCCACCGGGACAGGGGGCGGCAGATACGCAGTATTTT.

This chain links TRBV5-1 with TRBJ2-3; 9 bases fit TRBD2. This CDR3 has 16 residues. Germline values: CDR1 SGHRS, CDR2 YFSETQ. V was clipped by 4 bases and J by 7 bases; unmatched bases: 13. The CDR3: CASSLSGRGGLNTQYF. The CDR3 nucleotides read TGCGCCAGCAGCCTTTCGGGGCGGGGGGGCCTTAATACGCAGTATTTT.

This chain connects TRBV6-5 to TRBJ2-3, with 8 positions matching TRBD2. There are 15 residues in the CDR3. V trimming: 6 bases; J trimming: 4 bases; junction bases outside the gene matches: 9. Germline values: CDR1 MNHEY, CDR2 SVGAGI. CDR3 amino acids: CASRTTSGVPDTQYF. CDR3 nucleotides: TGTGCCAGCAGGACCACTAGCGGTGTGCCAGATACGCAGTATTTT.

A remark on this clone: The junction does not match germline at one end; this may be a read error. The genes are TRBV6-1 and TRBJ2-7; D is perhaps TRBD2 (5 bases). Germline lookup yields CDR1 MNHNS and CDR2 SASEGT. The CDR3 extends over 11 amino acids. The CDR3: CTSQEVYEQYF. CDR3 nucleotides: TGTACCAGCCAGGAGGTCTACGAGCAGTACTTC.

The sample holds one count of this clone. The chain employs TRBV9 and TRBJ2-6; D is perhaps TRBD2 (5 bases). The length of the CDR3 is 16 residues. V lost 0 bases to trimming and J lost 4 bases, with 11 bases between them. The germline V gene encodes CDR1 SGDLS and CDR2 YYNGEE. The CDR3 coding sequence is TGTGCCAGCAGCGTAGGTGGTTCGGGAGGGGCCAACGTCCTGACTTTC. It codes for CASSVGGSGGANVLTF.

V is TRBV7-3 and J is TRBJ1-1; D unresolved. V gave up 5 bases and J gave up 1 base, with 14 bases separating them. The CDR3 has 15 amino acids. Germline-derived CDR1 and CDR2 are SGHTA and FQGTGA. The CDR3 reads CASSPQTSGNTEAFF. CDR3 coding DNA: TGTGCCAGCAGCCCCCAAACCTCGGGGAACACTGAAGCTTTCTTT.

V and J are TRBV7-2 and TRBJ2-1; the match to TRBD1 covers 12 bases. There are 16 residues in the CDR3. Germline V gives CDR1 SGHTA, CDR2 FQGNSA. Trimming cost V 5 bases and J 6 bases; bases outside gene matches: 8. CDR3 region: CASSPSGTGGRNEQFF. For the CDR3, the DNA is TGTGCCAGCAGCCCGTCTGGGACAGGGGGCCGCAATGAGCAGTTCTTC.

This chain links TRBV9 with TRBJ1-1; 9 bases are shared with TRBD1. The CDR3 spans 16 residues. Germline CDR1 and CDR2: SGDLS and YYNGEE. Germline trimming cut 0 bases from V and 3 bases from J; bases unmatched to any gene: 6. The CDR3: CASSVGGQGSDTEAFF. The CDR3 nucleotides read TGTGCCAGCAGCGTAGGGGGACAGGGTTCGGACACTGAAGCTTTCTTT.

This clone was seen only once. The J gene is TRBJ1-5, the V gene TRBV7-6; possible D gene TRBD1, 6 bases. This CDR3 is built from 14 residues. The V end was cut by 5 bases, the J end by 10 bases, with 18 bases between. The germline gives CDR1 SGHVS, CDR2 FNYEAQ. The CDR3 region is CASSRTASLVPQHF. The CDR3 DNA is TGTGCCAGCAGCCGGACAGCTTCTTTGGTACCCCAGCATTTT.

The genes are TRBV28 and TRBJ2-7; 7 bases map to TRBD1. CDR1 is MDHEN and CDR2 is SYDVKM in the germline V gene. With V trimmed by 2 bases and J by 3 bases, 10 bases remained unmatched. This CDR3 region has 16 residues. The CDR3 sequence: CASSLRGQGNLYEQYF. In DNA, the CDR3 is TGTGCCAGCAGTTTAAGGGGGCAGGGAAATCTCTACGAGCAGTACTTC.

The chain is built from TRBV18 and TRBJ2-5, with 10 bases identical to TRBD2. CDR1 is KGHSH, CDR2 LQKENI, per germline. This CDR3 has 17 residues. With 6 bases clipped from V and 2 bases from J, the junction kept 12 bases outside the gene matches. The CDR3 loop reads CASSRGVAGGRQETQYF. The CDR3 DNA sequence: TGTGCCAGCTCCCGTGGGGTAGCGGGGGGTCGACAAGAGACCCAGTACTTC.

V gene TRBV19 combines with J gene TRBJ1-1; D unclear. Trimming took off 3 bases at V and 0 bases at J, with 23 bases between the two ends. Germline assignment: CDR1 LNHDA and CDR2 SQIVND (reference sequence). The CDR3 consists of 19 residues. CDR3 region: CASSMKAGKGPYMNTEAFF. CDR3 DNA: TGTGCCAGTAGTATGAAGGCAGGCAAAGGTCCCTACATGAACACTGAAGCTTTCTTT. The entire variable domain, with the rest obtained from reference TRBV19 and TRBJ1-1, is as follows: DGGITQSPKYLFRKEGQNVTLSCEQNLNHDAMYWYRQDPGQGLRLIYYSQIVNDFQKGDIAEGYSVSREKKESFPLTVTSAQKNPTAFYLCASSMKAGKGPYMNTEAFFGQGTRLTVV.

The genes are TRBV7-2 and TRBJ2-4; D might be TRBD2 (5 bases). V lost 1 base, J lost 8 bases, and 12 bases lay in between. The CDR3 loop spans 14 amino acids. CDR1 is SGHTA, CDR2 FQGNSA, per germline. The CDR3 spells CASSLVSRGDIQYF. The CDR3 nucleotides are TGTGCCAGCAGCTTAGTGTCACGGGGAGACATTCAGTACTTC.

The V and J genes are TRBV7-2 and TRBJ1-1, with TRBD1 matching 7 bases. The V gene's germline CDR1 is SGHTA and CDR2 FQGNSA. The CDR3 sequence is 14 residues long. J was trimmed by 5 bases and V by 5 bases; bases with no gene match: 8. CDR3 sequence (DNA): TGTGCCAGCAGCACACAGGGGATCGCGACTGAAGCTTTCTTT. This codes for CASSTQGIATEAFF. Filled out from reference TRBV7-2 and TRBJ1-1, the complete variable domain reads GAGVSQSPSNKVTEKGKDVELRCDPISGHTALYWYRQSLGQGLEFLIYFQGNSAPDKSGLPSDRFSAERTGGSVSTLTIQRTQQEDSAVYLCASSTQGIATEAFFGQGTRLTVV.

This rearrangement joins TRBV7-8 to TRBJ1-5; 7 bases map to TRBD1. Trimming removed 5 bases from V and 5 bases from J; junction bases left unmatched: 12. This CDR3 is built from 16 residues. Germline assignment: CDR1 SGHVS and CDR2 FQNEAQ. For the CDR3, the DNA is TGTGCCAGCAGCCCCGAAGACAGGGATTGGGATCAGCCCCAGCATTTT. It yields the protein CASSPEDRDWDQPQHF.

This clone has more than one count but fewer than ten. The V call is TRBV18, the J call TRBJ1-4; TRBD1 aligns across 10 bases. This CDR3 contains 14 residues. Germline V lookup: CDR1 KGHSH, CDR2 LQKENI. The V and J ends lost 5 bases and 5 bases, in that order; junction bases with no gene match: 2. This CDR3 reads CASSAGQGNEKLFF. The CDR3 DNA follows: TGTGCCAGCTCAGCGGGACAGGGGAATGAAAAACTGTTTTTT.

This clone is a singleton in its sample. The CDR3 region has the DNA TGTGCCAGCAGCCCGGACAGATTAGTGATGAACACTGAAGCTTTCTTT. Encoded protein: CASSPDRLVMNTEAFF. This chain links TRBV5-6 with TRBJ1-1; the D gene is possibly TRBD1 (6 bases). Germline assignment: CDR1 SGHDT and CDR2 YYEEEE. The length of the CDR3 is 16 residues. V was cut by 4 bases and J by 0 bases, with 16 bases left in between. The full variable domain, its missing parts supplied by reference TRBV5-6 and TRBJ1-1, is DAGVTQSPTHLIKTRGQQVTLRCSPKSGHDTVSWYQQALGQGPQFIFQYYEEEERQRGNFPDRFSGHQFPNYSSELNVNALLLGDSALYLCASSPDRLVMNTEAFFGQGTRLTVV.

CDR3: CATSRGGYSSYEQYF. The CDR3 nucleotides are TGTGCCACCAGCAGAGGAGGGTATAGCTCCTACGAGCAGTACTTC. The V call is TRBV15, the J call TRBJ2-7, with D possibly matching TRBD2 (5 bases). The CDR3 sequence is 15 residues long. Looked up from germline, CDR1 is LNHNV and CDR2 is YYDKDF (reference sequence). Trimming removed 1 base at V and 0 bases at J, with 10 bases between.

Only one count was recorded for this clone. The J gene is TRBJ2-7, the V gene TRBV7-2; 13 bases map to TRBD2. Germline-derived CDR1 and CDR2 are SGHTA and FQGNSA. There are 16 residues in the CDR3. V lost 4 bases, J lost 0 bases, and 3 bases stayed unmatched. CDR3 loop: CASSWTSGGYSYEQYF. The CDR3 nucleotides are TGTGCCAGCAGCTGGACTAGCGGGGGTTACTCCTACGAGCAGTACTTC. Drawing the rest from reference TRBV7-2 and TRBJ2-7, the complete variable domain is GAGVSQSPSNKVTEKGKDVELRCDPISGHTALYWYRQSLGQGLEFLIYFQGNSAPDKSGLPSDRFSAERTGGSVSTLTIQRTQQEDSAVYLCASSWTSGGYSYEQYFGPGTRLTVT.

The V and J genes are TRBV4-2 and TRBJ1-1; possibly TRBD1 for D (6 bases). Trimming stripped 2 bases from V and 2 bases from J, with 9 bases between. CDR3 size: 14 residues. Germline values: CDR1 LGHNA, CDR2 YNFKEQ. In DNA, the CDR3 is TGTGCCAGCAGCCAACCGGACAGAAACACTGAAGCTTTCTTT. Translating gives CASSQPDRNTEAFF.

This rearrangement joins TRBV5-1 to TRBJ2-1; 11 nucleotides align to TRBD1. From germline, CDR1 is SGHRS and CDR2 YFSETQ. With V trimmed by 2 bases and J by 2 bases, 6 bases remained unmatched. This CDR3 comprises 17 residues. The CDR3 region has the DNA TGCGCCAGCAGCTTTACCGGACAGGGGGCCACCTACAATGAGCAGTTCTTC. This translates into CASSFTGQGATYNEQFF.

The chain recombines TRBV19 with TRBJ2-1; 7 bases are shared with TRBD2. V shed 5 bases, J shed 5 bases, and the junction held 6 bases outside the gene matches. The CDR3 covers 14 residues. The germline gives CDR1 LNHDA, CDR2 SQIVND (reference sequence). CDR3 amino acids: CASSASGTNNEQFF. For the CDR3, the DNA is TGTGCCAGTAGTGCCAGTGGGACTAACAATGAGCAGTTCTTC. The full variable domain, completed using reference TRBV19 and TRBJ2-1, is DGGITQSPKYLFRKEGQNVTLSCEQNLNHDAMYWYRQDPGQGLRLIYYSQIVNDFQKGDIAEGYSVSREKKESFPLTVTSAQKNPTAFYLCASSASGTNNEQFFGPGTRLTVL.

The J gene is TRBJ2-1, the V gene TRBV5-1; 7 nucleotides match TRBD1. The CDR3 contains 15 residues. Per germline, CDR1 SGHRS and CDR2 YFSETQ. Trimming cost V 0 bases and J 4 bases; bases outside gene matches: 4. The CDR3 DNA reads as TGCGCCAGCAGCTTGGACAGGGACAGATACAATGAGCAGTTCTTC. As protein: CASSLDRDRYNEQFF. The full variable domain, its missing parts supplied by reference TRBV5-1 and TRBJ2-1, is KAGVTQTPRYLIKTRGQQVTLSCSPISGHRSVSWYQQTPGQGLQFLFEYFSETQRNKGNFPGRFSGRQFSNSRSEMNVSTLELGDSALYLCASSLDRDRYNEQFFGPGTRLTVL.

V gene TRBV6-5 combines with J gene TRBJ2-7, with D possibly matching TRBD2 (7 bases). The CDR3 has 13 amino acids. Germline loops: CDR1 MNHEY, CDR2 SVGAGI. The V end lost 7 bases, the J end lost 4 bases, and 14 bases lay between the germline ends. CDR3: CASTGGLFYEQYF. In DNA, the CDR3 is TGTGCCAGCACCGGGGGGCTGTTTTACGAGCAGTACTTC.